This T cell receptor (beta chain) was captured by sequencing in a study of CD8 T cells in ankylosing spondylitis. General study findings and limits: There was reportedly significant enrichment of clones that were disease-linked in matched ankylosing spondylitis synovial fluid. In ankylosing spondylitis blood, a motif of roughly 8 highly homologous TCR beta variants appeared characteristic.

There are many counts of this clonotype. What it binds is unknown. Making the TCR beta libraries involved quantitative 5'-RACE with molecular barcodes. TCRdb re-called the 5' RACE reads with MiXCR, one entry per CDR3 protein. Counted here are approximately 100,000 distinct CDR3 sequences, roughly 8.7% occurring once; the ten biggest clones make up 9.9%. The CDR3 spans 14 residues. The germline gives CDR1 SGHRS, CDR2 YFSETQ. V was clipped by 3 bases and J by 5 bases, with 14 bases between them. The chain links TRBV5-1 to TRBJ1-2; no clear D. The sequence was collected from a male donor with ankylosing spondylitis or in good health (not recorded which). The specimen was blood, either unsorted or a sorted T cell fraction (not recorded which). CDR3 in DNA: TGCGCCAGCAGCTCTGGACCGAGTGATTATGGCTACACCTTC. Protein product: CASSSGPSDYGYTF. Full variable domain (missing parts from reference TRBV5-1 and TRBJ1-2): KAGVTQTPRYLIKTRGQQVTLSCSPISGHRSVSWYQQTPGQGLQFLFEYFSETQRNKGNFPGRFSGRQFSNSRSEMNVSTLELGDSALYLCASSSGPSDYGYTFGSGTRLTVV.